The subject of this entry is one T cell receptor (beta chain). No antigen is known for it. This sample is part of a study of human thymus T cells. Overall study findings and caveats: Related work found strong thymic repertoire overlap between unrelated individuals. Thymic and blood repertoires appeared to display a bias in their usage of V and J genes.

Sequencing was performed with immunoSEQ multiplex PCR; in TCRdb, only in-frame clones are kept and a portion is missing. Among some 130,000 clones listed, about 94% were seen once. Corrective cardiac operations yielded the resected thymus tissue. V lost 4 bases and J lost 1, with 17 bases in between. The CDR3 length is 17 residues. Germline lookup yields CDR1 SNHLY and CDR2 FYNNEI. The sample comprised thymus tissue. The chain recombines TRBV2 with TRBJ1-5, with D unresolved. This clonotype originated in a boy less than two years old with a congenital heart defect but otherwise immunologically healthy. CDR3: CASSVAQTLRSNQPQHF. The CDR3 nucleotides are TGTGCCAGCAGTGTCGCGCAGACCCTACGGAGCAATCAGCCCCAGCATTTT.